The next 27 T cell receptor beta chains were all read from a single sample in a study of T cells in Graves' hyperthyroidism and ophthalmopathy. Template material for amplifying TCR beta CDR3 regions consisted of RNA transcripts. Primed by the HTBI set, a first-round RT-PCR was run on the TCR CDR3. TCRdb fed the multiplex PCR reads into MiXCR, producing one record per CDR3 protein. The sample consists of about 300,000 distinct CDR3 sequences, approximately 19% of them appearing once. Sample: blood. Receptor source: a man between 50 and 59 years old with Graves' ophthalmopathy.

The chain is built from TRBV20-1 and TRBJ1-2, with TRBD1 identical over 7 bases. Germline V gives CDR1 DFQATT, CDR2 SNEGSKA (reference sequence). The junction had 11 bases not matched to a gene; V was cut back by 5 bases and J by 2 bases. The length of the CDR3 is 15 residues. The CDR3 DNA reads TGCAGTGCTTCCGGGACAGACCTTCGCAACTATGGCTACACCTTC. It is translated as CSASGTDLRNYGYTF.

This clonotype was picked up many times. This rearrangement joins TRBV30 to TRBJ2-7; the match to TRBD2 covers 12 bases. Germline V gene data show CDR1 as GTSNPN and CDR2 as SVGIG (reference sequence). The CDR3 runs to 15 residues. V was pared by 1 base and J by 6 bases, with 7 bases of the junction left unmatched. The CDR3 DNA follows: TGTGCCTGGAGTGCGCTAGCGGGAGGGGGCCGCGAGCAGTACTTC. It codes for CAWSALAGGGREQYF. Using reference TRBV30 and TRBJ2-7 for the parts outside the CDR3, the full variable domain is SQTIHQWPATLVQPVGSPLSLECTVEGTSNPNLYWYRQAAGRGLQLLFYSVGIGQISSEVPQNLSASRPQDRQFILSSKKLLLSDSGFYLCAWSALAGGGREQYFGPGTRLTVT.

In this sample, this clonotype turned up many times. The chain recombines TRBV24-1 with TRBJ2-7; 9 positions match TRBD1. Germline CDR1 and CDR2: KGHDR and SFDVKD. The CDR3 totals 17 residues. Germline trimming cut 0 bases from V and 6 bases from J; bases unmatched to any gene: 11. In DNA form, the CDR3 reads TGTGCCACCAGTGATTTGGCATGGGACAGGGAGGGCCTCGAGCAGTACTTC. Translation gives CATSDLAWDREGLEQYF.

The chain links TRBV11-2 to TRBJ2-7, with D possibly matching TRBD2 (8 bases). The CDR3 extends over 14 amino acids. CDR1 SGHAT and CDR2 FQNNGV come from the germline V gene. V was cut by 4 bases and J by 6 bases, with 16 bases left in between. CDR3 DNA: TGTGCCAGCAGCTCCTGGGACAGCGGGGGCGAGCAGTACTTC. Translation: CASSSWDSGGEQYF.

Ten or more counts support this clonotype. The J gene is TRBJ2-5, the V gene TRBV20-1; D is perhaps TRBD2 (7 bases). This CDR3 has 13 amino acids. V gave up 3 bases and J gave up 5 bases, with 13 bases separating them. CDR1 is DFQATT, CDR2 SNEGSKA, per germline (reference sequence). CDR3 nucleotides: TGCAGTGCTAGCCGGGGGGCGGGCGAGACCCAGTACTTC. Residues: CSASRGAGETQYF.

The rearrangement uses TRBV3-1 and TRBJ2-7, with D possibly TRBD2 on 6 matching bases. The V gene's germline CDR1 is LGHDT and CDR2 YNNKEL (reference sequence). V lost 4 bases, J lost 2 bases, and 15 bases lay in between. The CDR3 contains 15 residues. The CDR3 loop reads CASSPPGGMAYEQYF. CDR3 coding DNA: TGTGCCAGCAGCCCGCCAGGAGGGATGGCCTACGAGCAGTACTTC.

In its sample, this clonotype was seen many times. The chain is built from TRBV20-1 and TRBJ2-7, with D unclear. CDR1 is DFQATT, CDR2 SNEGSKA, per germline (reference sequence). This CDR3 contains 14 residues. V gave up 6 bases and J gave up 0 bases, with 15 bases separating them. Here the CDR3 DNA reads TGCAGTGCCGTCAAGACTGAGAGCTCCTACGAGCAGTACTTC. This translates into CSAVKTESSYEQYF.

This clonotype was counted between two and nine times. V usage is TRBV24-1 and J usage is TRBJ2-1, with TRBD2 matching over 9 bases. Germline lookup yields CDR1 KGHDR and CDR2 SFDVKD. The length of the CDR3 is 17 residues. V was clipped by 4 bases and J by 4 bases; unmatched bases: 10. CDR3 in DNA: TGTGCCACCAGTGACCAAACTCTAGCGGGAAGGTACAATGAGCAGTTCTTC. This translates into CATSDQTLAGRYNEQFF.

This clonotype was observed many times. The CDR3 is CASSATRIPYEQYF. As DNA, the CDR3 is TGTGCCAGCAGCGCTACACGGATACCCTACGAGCAGTACTTC. The V gene is TRBV28, the J gene TRBJ2-7; no definite D call. V was shortened by 6 bases and J by 2 bases, with 14 bases between the two germline ends. Germline CDR1 and CDR2: MDHEN and SYDVKM. The CDR3 has 14 residues.

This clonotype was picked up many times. CDR3 coding DNA: TGTGCCAGCATGTCCTTTCGGGGGGGAACAGATACGCAGTATTTT. Its translation is CASMSFRGGTDTQYF. The chain uses TRBV27 and TRBJ2-3; 8 bases agree with TRBD2. CDR1 and CDR2 (germline): MNHEY, SMNVEV (reference sequence). With 7 bases clipped from V and 3 bases from J, the junction kept 9 bases outside the gene matches. The CDR3 extends over 15 amino acids.

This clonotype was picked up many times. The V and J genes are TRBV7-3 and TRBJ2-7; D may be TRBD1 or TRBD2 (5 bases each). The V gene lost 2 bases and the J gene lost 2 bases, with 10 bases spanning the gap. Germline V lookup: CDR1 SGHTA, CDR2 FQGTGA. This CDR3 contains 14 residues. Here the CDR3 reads CASSLFGGTYEQYF. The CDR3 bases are TGTGCCAGCAGCTTATTTGGGGGAACCTACGAGCAGTACTTC.

This chain's CDR3 is CASASRRGYNEQFF. The CDR3, as DNA: TGTGCCAGCGCATCGCGGAGGGGCTACAATGAGCAGTTCTTC. The chain combines TRBV25-1 with TRBJ2-1; tentatively, D is TRBD2 (6 bases). The CDR3 extends over 14 amino acids. Trimming shortened V by 8 bases and J by 3 bases, and 14 bases separated the two germline ends. The germline V gene encodes CDR1 MGHDK and CDR2 SYGVNS.

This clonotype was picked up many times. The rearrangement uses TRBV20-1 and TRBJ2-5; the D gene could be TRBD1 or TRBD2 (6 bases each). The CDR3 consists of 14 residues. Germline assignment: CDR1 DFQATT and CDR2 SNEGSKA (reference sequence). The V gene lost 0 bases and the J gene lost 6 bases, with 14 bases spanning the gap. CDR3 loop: CSARDYSGGQTQYF. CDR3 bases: TGCAGTGCTAGAGATTATAGTGGGGGGCAGACCCAGTACTTC.

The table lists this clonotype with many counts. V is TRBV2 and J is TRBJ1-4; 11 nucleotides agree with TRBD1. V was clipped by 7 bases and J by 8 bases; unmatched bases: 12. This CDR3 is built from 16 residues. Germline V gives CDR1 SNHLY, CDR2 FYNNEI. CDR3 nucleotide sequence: TGTGCCAGCATTTCCGGACAGGGGGCGATTCGGGAAAAACTGTTTTTT. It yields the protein CASISGQGAIREKLFF.

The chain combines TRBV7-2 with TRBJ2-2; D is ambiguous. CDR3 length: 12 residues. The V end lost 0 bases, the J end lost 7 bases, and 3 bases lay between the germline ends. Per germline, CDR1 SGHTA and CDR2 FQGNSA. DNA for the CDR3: TGTGCCAGCAGCTTAGCGCTCGGGGAGCTGTTTTTT. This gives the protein CASSLALGELFF. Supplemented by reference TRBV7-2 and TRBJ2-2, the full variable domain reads GAGVSQSPSNKVTEKGKDVELRCDPISGHTALYWYRQSLGQGLEFLIYFQGNSAPDKSGLPSDRFSAERTGGSVSTLTIQRTQQEDSAVYLCASSLALGELFFGEGSRLTVL.

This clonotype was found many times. CDR3 protein: CASSGGGAEQFF. DNA for the CDR3: TGTGCCAGCAGCGGGGGGGGCGCTGAGCAGTTCTTC. The chain joins TRBV11-2 to TRBJ2-1; a possible D gene is TRBD2 (7 bases). The CDR3 is 12 residues long. Germline CDR1 is SGHAT and CDR2 is FQNNGV. V dropped 5 bases and J dropped 9 bases, with 11 bases sitting between them.

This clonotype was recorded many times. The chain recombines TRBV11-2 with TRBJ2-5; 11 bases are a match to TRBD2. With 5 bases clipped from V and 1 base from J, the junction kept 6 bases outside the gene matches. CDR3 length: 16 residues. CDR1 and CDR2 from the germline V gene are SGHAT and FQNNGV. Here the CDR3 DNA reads TGTGCCAGCAGCCCCGGGACTAGCGGAGGCCAAGAGACCCAGTACTTC. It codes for CASSPGTSGGQETQYF. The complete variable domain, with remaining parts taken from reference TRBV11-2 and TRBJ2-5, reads EAGVAQSPRYKIIEKRQSVAFWCNPISGHATLYWYQQILGQGPKLLIQFQNNGVVDDSQLPKDRFSAERLKGVDSTLKIQPAKLEDSAVYLCASSPGTSGGQETQYFGPGTRLLVL.

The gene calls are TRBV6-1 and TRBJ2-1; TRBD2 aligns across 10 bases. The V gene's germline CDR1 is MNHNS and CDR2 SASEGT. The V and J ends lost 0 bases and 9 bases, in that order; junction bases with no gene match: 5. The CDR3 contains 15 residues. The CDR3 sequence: CASSEARTSGGEQFF. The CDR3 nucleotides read TGTGCCAGCAGTGAAGCGCGGACTAGCGGCGGTGAGCAGTTCTTC.

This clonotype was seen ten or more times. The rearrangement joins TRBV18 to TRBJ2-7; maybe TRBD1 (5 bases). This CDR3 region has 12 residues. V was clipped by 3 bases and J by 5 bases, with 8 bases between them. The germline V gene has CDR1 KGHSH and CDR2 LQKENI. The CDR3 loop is CASSPGPDEQYF. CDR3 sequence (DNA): TGTGCCAGCTCACCGGGGCCCGACGAGCAGTACTTC.

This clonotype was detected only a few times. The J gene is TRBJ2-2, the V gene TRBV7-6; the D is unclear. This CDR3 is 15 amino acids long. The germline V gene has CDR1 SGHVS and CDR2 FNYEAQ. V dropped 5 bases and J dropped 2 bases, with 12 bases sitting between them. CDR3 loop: CASSQQNSNTGELFF. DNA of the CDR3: TGTGCCAGCAGCCAACAGAACTCCAACACCGGGGAGCTGTTTTTT.

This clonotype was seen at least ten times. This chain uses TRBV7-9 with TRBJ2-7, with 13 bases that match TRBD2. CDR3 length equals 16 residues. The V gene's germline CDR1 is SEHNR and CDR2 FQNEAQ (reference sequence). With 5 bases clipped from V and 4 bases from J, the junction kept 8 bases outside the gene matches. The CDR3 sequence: CASSPGLAGTLYEQYF. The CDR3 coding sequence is TGTGCCAGCAGCCCGGGACTAGCGGGAACTCTATACGAGCAGTACTTC.

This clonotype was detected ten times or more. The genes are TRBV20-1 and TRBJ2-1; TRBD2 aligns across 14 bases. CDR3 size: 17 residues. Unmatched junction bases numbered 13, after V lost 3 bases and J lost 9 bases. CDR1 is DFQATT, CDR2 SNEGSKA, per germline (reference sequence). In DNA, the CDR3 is TGCAGTGCTAGGGACGTAACGGGACTAGCGGGAGCAGGTGAGCAGTTCTTC. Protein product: CSARDVTGLAGAGEQFF.

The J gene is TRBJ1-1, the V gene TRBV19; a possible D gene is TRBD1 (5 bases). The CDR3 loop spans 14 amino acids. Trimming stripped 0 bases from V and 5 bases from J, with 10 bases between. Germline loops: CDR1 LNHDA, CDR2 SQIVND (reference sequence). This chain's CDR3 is CASSIDGRATEAFF. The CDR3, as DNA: TGTGCCAGTAGTATAGATGGCAGGGCGACTGAAGCTTTCTTT. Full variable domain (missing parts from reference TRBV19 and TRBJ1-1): DGGITQSPKYLFRKEGQNVTLSCEQNLNHDAMYWYRQDPGQGLRLIYYSQIVNDFQKGDIAEGYSVSREKKESFPLTVTSAQKNPTAFYLCASSIDGRATEAFFGQGTRLTVV.

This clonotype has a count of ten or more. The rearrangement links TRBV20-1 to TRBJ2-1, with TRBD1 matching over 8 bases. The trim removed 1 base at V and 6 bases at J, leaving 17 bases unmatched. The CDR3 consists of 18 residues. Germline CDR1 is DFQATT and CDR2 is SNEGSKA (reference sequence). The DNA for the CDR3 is TGCAGTGCTAGAGTGGGGAACAGGGGGATCGGGAAACCCAATGAGCAGTTCTTC. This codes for CSARVGNRGIGKPNEQFF.

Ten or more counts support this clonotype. The CDR3 spells CASITRGGDTEAFF. CDR3 DNA: TGTGCCAGCATCACGCGGGGGGGGGACACTGAAGCTTTCTTT. The chain has TRBV28 and TRBJ1-1, with D possibly matching TRBD1 (5 bases). The CDR3 extends over 14 amino acids. V lost 7 bases, J lost 3 bases, and 15 bases lay in between. Looked up from germline, CDR1 is MDHEN and CDR2 is SYDVKM.

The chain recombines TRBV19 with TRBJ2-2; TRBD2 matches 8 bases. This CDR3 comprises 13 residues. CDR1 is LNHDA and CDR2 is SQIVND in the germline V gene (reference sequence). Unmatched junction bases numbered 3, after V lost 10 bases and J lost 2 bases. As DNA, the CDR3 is TGTGCCACCAGCGGGAGTAACACCGGGGAGCTGTTTTTT. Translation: CATSGSNTGELFF.

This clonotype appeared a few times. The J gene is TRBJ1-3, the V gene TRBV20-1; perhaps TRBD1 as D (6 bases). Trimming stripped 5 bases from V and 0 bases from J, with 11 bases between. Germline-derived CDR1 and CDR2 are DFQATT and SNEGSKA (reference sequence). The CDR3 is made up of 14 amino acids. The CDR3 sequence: CSASRGGSGNTIYF. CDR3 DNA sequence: TGCAGTGCTTCCAGAGGGGGCTCTGGAAACACCATATATTTT.